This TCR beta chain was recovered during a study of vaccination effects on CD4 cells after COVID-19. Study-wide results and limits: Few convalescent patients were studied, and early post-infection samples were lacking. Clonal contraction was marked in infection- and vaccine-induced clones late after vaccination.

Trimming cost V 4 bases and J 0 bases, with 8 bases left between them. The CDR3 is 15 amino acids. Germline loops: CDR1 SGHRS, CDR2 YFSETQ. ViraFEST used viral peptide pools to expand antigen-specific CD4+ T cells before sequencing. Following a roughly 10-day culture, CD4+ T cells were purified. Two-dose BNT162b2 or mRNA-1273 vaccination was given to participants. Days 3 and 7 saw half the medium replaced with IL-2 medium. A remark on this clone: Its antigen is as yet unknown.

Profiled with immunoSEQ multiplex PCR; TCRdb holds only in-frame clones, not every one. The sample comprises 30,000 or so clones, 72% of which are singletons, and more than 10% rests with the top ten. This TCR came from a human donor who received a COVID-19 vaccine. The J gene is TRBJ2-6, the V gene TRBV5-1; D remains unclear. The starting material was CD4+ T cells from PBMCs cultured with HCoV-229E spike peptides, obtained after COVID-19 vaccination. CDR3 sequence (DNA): TGCGCCAGCAGCCCCCAGAGCTCTGGGGCCAACGTCCTGACTTTC. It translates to CASSPQSSGANVLTF.